Given below is one T cell receptor (beta chain) in context. How the authors handled the data: How many nucleated cells were present was estimated from reference gene primer amplification. Clones were read by immunoSEQ multiplex PCR, and TCRdb kept only the in-frame ones, dropping some. V, J and clone size reflect that table, while D and trimming were determined from the DNA. Here the sample spans about 140,000 clones, roughly 80% being singletons. This record comes from a study of blood T cell repertoires in COVID-19. Study-level information: The United States, Italy and Spain supplied acute and convalescent COVID-19 samples. PBMCs, B-cell-depleted T cells, or T cells provided the cDNA or gDNA that made up the material.

The germline V gene has CDR1 SGDLS and CDR2 YYNGEE. The CDR3 sequence is 16 residues long. Trimming pared 4 bases from V and 0 bases from J, leaving 16 bases between. The sequenced material came from peripheral blood. The receptor was isolated from a man aged 45-65 years with acute or convalescent COVID-19. The J gene is TRBJ1-1, the V gene TRBV9; D may be TRBD1 (6 bases). Here the CDR3 DNA reads TGTGCCAGCAGCAACAGACAGGCCTCAATGAACACTGAAGCTTTCTTT. Amino acids: CASSNRQASMNTEAFF. Full variable domain (missing parts from reference TRBV9 and TRBJ1-1): DSGVTQTPKHLITATGQRVTLRCSPRSGDLSVYWYQQSLDQGLQFLIQYYNGEERAKGNILERFSAQQFPDLHSELNLSSLELGDSALYFCASSNRQASMNTEAFFGQGTRLTVV.